The T cell receptor beta chain described here comes from a study of identical twins. A remark on this clonotype: The target antigen is unknown.

TCRdb re-analysed the 5' RACE reads in MiXCR, keeping a single row per CDR3 protein. The repertoire has hundreds of thousands of distinct CDR3 sequences, 20% to 25% of them found once; the top ten carry 2.9%. V was pared by 3 bases and J by 1 base, with 6 bases between. Germline CDR1 SGHTA, CDR2 FQGNSA. There are 14 residues in the CDR3. Overall study results and limits: Reduced insertions were recorded for abundant cord blood beta clonotypes, with no such pattern in memory repertoires. Models underestimated how often monozygotic twins shared out-of-frame TCR alpha.

These same data were also listed under a study on T cells expressing NK-cell markers. From that report: Roughly 6 donors showed dominant NKG2C+ clonotypes comprising about 1.0-7.0% of their CD8+ T cells.

Source material: CD4+ T cells sorted from blood. This sequence was found in a woman aged 18-30 years in good health. J is TRBJ2-2 and V is TRBV7-2; D gene uncertain. The CDR3 spells CASSFVGNTGELFF. As DNA, the CDR3 is TGTGCCAGCAGCTTTGTGGGGAACACCGGGGAGCTGTTTTTT.